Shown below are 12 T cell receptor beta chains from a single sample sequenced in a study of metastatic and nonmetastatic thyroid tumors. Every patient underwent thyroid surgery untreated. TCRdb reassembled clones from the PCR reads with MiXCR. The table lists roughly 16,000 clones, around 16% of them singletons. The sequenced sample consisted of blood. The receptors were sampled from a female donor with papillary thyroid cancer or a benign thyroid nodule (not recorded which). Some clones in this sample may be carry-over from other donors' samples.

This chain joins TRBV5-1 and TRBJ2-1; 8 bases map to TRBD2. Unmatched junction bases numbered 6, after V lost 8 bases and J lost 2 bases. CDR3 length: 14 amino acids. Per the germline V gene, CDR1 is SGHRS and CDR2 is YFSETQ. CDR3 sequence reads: CASKREPTYNEQFF. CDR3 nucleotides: TGCGCCAGTAAGCGGGAGCCTACCTACAATGAGCAGTTCTTC.

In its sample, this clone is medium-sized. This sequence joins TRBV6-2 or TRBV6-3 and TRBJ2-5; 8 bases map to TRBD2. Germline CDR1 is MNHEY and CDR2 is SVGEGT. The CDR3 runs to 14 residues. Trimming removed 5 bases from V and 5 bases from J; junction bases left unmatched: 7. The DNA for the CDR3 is TGTGCCAGCAGTCCCGGGGGGGCTCAGGAGACCCAGTACTTC. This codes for CASSPGGAQETQYF.

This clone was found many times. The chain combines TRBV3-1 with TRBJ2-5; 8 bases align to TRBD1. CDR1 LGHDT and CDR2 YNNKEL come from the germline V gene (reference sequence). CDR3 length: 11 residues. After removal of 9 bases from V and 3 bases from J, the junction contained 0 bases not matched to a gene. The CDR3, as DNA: TGTGCCAGGGACAGGGAAGAGACCCAGTACTTC. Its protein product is CARDREETQYF.

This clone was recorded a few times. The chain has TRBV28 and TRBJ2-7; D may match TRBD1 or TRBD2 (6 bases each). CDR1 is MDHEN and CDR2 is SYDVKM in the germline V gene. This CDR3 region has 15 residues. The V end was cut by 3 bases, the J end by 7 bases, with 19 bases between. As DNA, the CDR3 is TGTGCCAGCAGTTTTGATTCGGTGGGGGGCGAGGAGCAGTACTTC. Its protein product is CASSFDSVGGEEQYF.

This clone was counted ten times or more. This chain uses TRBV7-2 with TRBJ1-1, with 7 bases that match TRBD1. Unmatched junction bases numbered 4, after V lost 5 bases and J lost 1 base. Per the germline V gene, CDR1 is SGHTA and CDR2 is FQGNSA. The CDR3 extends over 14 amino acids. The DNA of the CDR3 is TGTGCCAGCAGCGGGTGGACAGGGAACACTGAAGCTTTCTTT. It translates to CASSGWTGNTEAFF.

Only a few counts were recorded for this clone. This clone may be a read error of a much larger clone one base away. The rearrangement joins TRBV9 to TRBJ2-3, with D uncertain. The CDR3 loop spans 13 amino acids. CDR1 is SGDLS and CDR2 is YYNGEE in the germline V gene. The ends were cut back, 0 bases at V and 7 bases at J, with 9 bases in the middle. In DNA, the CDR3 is TGTGCCAGCAGCGTAGAAGGGATATATACGCAGTATTTT. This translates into CASSVEGIYTQYF.

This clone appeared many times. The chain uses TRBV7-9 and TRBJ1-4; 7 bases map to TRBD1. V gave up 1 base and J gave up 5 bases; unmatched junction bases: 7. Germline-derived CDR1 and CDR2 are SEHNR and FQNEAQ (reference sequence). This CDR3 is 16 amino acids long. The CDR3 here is CASSLDSDRVNEKLFF. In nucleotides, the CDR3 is TGTGCCAGCAGCTTAGATTCCGACAGGGTAAATGAAAAACTGTTTTTT.

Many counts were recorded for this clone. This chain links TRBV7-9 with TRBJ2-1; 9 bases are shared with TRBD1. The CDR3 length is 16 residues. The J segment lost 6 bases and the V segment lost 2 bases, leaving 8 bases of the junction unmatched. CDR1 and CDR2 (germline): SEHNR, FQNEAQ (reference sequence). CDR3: CASSLPRTGASNEQFF. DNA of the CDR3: TGTGCCAGCAGCTTACCTAGGACAGGGGCGAGCAATGAGCAGTTCTTC.

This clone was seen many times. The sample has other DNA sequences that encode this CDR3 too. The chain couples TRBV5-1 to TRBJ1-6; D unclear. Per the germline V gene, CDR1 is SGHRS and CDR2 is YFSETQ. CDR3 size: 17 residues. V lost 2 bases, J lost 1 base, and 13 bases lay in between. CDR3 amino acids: CASSLDRDRSYNSPLHF. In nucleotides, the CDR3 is TGCGCCAGCAGCTTAGATCGGGATAGGTCCTATAATTCACCCCTCCACTTT.

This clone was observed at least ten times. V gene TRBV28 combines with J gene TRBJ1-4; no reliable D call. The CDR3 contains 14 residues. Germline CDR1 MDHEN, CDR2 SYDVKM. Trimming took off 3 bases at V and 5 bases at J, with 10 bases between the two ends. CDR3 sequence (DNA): TGTGCCAGCAGTTTCGCCAGGAGAAATGAAAAACTGTTTTTT. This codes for CASSFARRNEKLFF.

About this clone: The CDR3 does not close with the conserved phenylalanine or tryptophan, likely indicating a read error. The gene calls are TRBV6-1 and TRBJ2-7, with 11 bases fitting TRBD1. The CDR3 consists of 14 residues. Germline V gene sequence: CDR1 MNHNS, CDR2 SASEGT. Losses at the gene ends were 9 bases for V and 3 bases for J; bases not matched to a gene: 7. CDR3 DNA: TGTGCCAGGAGTCGGACAGGGGGCGTCTACGAGCAGTACTTA. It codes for CARSRTGGVYEQYL.

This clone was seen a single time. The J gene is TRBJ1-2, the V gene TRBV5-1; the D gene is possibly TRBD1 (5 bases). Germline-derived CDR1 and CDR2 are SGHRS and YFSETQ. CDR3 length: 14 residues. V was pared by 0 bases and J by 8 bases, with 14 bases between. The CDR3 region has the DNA TGCGCCAGCAGCTTGGACAGGTCCCTATGGGGCTACACCTTC. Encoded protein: CASSLDRSLWGYTF.